Shown below are 2 T cell receptor beta chains from a single sample sequenced in a study of T cell clonality in common variable immunodeficiency. Profiled with immunoSEQ multiplex PCR; TCRdb holds only in-frame clones, not every one. The repertoire yields around 32,000 clones, none seen only once; the top ten contain about 4.5%. The sequencing input was peripheral blood mononuclear cells. The origin of the receptors is a person aged 18-69 years in good health.

This clone was observed many times. The CDR3 end falls 3 residues outside the read, so it is completed with the germline J gene. V gene TRBV2 combines with J gene TRBJ1-5, with D possibly being TRBD1 (5 bases). Trimming shortened V by 1 base and J by 7 bases, and 14 bases separated the two germline ends. Looked up from germline, CDR1 is SNHLY and CDR2 is FYNNEI. The CDR3 totals 15 residues. CDR3 sequence reads: CASSEEGRQGQPQHF. The sequenced part of the CDR3 DNA is TGTGCCAGCAGTGAAGAAGGCAGGCAGGGACAGCCC.

This clone was observed many times. The read falls 3 residues short of the CDR3 end, and the missing part is taken from the germline J gene. This chain connects TRBV20-1 to TRBJ2-5; the match to TRBD2 covers 9 bases. This CDR3 has 14 amino acids. J lost 4 bases, V lost 6 bases, and 9 bases had no gene match. Germline loops: CDR1 DFQATT, CDR2 SNEGSKA (reference sequence). The sequenced CDR3 bases are TGCAGTGCCTCGATGACTAGCGGTCTAGAGACC. Its protein product is CSASMTSGLET. The whole CDR3 protein is CSASMTSGLETQYF.